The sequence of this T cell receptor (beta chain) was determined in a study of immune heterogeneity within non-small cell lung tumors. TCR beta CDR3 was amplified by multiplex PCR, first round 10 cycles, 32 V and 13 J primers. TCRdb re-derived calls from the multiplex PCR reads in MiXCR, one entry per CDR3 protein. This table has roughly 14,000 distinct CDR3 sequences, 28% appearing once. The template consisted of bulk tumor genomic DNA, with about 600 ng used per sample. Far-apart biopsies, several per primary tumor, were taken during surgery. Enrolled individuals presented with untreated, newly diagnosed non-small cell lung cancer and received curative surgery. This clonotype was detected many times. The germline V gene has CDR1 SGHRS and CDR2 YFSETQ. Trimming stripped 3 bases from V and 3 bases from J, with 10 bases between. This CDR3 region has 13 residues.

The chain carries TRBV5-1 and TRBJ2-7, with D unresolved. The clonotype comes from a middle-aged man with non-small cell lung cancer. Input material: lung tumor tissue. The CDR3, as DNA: TGCGCCAGCAGCTCCGGTACAAACTACGAGCAGTACTTC. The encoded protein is CASSSGTNYEQYF.